Each of the 3 T cell receptor beta chains below was sequenced from the same sample in a study of CD8+ T cells in alopecia areata (dated by TCRdb to the late 2010s). The treatment or condition label, read with the paper, signifies: oral pan-JAK inhibitor, 5-10 mg twice daily. The method was the immunoSEQ multiplex PCR assay. For TCR sequencing, RNA was extracted from every sample and reverse transcribed into cDNA to serve as template. Drawn from immuneACCESS, this table holds only the in-frame rearrangements with V and J called that TCRdb kept. Clones are partly lost; checked studies trace under half to an unresolved V gene and leave the rest unexplained. This sample has roughly 200,000 clones in its table, and 35% to 40% of those were observed once. Almost 0.5% of the sample is held by the ten biggest clonotypes. Sequencing used CD4+ T cells sorted from blood, obtained at roughly week 30, from a patient treated with tofacitinib. The receptor set was obtained from a human donor with alopecia areata.

V usage is TRBV25-1 and J usage is TRBJ1-5, with D possibly TRBD1 on 6 matching bases. This CDR3 region has 14 residues. Germline-derived CDR1 and CDR2 are MGHDK and SYGVNS. With 8 bases removed from V and 3 bases from J, the gap between germline ends came to 14 bases. The CDR3 DNA follows: TGTGCCAGCGCCTCCGGACAGATCAATCAGCCCCAGCATTTT. Its protein product is CASASGQINQPQHF.

The table lists this clone with a few counts. The gene calls are TRBV9 and TRBJ1-3, with TRBD1 as a possible D gene (5 bases). Germline-derived CDR1 and CDR2 are SGDLS and YYNGEE. V lost 3 bases and J lost 0, with 13 bases in between. The CDR3 totals 16 residues. The DNA for the CDR3 is TGTGCCAGCAGCGAGACAACAGGAAGCTCTGGAAACACCATATATTTT. Translation gives CASSETTGSSGNTIYF.

The chain couples TRBV7-2 to TRBJ2-1, with D perhaps TRBD2 (5 bases). Germline CDR1 is SGHTA and CDR2 is FQGNSA. The V and J ends lost 10 bases and 8 bases respectively, with 18 bases between them. This CDR3 spans 13 amino acids. The CDR3 loop is CATAGPEQDEQFF. CDR3 nucleotide sequence: TGTGCCACCGCGGGCCCCGAACAAGATGAGCAGTTCTTC.